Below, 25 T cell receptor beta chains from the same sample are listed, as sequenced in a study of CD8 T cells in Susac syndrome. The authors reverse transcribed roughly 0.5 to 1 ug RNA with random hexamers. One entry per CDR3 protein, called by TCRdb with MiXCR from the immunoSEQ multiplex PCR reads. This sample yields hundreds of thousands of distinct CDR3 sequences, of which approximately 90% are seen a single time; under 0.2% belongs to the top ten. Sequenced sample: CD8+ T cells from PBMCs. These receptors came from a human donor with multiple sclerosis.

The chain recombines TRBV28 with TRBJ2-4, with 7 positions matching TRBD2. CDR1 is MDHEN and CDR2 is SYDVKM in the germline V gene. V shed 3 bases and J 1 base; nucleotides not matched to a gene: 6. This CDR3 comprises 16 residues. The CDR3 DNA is TGTGCCAGCAGTTTCAGGCGGGAGTGGGCCAAAAACATTCAGTACTTC. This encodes CASSFRREWAKNIQYF.

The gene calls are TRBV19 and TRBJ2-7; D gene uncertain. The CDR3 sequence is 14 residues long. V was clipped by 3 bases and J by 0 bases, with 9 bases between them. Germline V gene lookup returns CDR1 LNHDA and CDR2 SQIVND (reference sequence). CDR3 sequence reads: CASSIKGSSYEQYF. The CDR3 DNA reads TGTGCCAGTAGTATCAAGGGATCCTCCTACGAGCAGTACTTC.

The CDR3 reads CATVGTDTQYF. The CDR3 DNA reads as TGTGCCACCGTCGGCACAGATACGCAGTATTTT. V usage is TRBV7-9 and J usage is TRBJ2-3, with unresolved D. Trimming removed 10 bases from V and 1 base from J, with 6 bases in between. The CDR3 loop spans 11 amino acids. In germline, CDR1 is SEHNR, CDR2 FQNEAQ (reference sequence).

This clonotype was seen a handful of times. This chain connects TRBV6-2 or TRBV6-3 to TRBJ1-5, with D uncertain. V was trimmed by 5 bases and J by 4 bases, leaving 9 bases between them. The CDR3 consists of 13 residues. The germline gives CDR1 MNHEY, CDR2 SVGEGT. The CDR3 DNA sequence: TGTGCCAGCAGTCGAGCAGAGAATCAGCCCCAGCATTTT. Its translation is CASSRAENQPQHF.

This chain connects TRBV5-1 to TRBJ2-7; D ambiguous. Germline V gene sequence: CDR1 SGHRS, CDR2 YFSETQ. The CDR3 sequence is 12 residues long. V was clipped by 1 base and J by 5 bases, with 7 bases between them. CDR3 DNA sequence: TGCGCCAGCAGCTTGTCAGTCCACGAGCAGTACTTC. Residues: CASSLSVHEQYF.

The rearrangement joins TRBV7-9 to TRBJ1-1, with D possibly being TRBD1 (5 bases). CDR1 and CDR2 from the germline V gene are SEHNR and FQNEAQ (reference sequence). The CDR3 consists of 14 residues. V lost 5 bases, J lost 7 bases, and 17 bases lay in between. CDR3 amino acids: CASSQGTPRDEAFF. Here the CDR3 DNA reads TGTGCCAGCAGCCAAGGGACTCCGCGGGATGAAGCTTTCTTT.

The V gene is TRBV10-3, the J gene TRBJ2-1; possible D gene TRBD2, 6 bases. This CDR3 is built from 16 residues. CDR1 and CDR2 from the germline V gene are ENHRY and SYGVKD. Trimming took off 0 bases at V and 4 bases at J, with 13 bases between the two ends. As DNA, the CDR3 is TGTGCCATCAGTGAGTCGGGGGGAGGACCTTACAATGAGCAGTTCTTC. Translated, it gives CAISESGGGPYNEQFF.

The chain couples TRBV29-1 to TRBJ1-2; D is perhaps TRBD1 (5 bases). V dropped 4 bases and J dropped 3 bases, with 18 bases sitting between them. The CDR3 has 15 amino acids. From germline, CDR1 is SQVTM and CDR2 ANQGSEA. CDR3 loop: CSVGPPQGPHYGYTF. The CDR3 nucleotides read TGCAGCGTTGGCCCACCCCAGGGCCCCCACTATGGCTACACCTTC.

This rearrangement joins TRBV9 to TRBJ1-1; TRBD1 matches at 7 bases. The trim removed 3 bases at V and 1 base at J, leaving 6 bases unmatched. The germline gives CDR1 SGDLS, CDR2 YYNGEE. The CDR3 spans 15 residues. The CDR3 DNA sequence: TGTGCCAGCAGCGCGTCGGGACAGAGGAACACTGAAGCTTTCTTT. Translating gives CASSASGQRNTEAFF.

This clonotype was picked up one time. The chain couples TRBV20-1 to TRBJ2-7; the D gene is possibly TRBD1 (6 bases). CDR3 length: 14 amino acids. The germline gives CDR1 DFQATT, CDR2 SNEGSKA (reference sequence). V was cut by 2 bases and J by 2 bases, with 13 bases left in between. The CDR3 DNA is TGCAGTGCTAGACCTGACAGGAGTACCTACGAGCAGTACTTC. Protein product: CSARPDRSTYEQYF.

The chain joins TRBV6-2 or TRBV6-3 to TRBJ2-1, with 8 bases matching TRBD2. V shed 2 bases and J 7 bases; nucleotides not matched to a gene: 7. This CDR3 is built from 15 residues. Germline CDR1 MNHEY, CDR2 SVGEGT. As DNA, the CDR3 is TGTGCCAGCAGTTACGGGTCTAGCGGGTTTAATGAGCAGTTCTTC. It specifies CASSYGSSGFNEQFF.

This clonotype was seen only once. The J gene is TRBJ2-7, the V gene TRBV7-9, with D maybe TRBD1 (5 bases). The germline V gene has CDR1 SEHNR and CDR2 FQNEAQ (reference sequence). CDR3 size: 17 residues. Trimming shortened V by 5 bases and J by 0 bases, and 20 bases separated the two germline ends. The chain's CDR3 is CASSPRTSGFDSYEQYF. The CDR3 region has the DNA TGTGCCAGCAGCCCCCGTACGTCAGGGTTTGACTCCTACGAGCAGTACTTC.

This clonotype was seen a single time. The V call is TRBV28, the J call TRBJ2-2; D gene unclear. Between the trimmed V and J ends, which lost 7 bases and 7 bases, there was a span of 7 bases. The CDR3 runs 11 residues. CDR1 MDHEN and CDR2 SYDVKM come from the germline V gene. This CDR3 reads CASNYGGELFF. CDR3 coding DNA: TGTGCCAGCAATTATGGCGGGGAGCTGTTTTTT. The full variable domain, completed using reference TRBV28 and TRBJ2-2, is DVKVTQSSRYLVKRTGEKVFLECVQDMDHENMFWYRQDPGLGLRLIYFSYDVKMKEKGDIPEGYSVSREKKERFSLILESASTNQTSMYLCASNYGGELFFGEGSRLTVL.

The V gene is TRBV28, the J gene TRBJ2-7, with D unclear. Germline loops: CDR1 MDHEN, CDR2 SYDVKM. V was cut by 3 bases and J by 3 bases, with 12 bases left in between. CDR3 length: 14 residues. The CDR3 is CASSLRQGLYEQYF. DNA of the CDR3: TGTGCCAGCAGTTTGAGGCAAGGCCTCTACGAGCAGTACTTC.

The CDR3 sequence: CASSHLGQGYRNTIYF. CDR3 in DNA: TGTGCCAGCAGCCACCTCGGACAGGGGTATAGAAACACCATATATTTT. The chain is built from TRBV28 and TRBJ1-3; TRBD1 aligns across 9 bases. Germline CDR1 MDHEN, CDR2 SYDVKM. The CDR3 runs to 16 residues. The junction had 11 bases not matched to a gene; V was cut back by 6 bases and J by 5 bases.

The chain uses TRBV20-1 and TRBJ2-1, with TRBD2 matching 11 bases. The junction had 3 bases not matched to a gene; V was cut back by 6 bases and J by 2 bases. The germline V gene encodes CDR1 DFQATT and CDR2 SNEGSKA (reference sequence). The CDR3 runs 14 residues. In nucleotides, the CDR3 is TGCAGTGCCTTACTAGCGGGAGCCTACAATGAGCAGTTCTTC. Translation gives CSALLAGAYNEQFF.

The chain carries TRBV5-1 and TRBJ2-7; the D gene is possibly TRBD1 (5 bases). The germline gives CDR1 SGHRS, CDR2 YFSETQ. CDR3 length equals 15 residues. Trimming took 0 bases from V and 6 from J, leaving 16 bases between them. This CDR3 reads CASSLVQGLIGEQYF. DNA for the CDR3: TGCGCCAGCAGCTTGGTCCAGGGATTAATCGGCGAGCAGTACTTC. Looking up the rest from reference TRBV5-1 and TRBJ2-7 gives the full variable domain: KAGVTQTPRYLIKTRGQQVTLSCSPISGHRSVSWYQQTPGQGLQFLFEYFSETQRNKGNFPGRFSGRQFSNSRSEMNVSTLELGDSALYLCASSLVQGLIGEQYFGPGTRLTVT.

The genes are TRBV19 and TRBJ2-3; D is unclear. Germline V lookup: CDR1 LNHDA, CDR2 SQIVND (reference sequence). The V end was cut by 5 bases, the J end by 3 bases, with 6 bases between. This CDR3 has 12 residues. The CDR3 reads CASSAETDTQYF. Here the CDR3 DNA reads TGTGCCAGTAGTGCCGAGACAGATACGCAGTATTTT.

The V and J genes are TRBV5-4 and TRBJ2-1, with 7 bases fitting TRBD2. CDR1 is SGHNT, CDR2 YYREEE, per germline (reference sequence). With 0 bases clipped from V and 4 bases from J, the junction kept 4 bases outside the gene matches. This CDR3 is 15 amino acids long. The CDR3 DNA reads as TGTGCCAGCAGCTTGGTCAACGGGGGGTACAATGAGCAGTTCTTC. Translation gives CASSLVNGGYNEQFF.

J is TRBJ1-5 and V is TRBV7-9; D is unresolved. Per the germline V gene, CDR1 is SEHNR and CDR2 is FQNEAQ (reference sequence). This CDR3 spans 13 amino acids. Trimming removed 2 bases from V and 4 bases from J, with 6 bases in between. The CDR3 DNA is TGTGCCAGCAGCTTATCCCATAATCAGCCCCAGCATTTT. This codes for CASSLSHNQPQHF. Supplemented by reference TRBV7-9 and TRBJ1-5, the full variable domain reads DTGVSQNPRHKITKRGQNVTFRCDPISEHNRLYWYRQTLGQGPEFLTYFQNEAQLEKSRLLSDRFSAERPKGSFSTLEIQRTEQGDSAMYLCASSLSHNQPQHFGDGTRLSIL.

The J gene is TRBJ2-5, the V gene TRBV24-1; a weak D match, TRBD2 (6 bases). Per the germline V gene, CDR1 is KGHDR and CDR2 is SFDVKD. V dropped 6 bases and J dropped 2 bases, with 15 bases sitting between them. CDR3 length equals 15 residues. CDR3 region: CATSSLRDLQETQYF. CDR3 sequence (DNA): TGTGCCACCAGTAGCCTCCGGGACTTACAAGAGACCCAGTACTTC.

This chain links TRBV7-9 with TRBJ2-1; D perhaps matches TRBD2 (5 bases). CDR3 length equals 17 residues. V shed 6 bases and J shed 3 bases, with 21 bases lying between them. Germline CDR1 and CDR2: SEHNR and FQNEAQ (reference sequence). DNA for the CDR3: TGTGCCAGCAGTTCGCCTCGAACTAGGGATCTCTACAATGAGCAGTTCTTC. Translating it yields CASSSPRTRDLYNEQFF.

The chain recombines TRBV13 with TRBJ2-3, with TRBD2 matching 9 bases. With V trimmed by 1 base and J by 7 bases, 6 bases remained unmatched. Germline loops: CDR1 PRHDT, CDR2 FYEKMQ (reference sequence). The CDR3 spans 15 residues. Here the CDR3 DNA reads TGTGCCAGCAGCTTAGAGCTAGCGGGGCGGAATACGCAGTATTTT. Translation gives CASSLELAGRNTQYF.

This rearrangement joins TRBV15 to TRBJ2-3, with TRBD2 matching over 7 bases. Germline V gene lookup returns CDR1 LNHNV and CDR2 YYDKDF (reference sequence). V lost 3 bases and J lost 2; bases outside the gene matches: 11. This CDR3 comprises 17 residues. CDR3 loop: CATSRPDGLADTDTQYF. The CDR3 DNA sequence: TGTGCCACCAGCAGGCCCGACGGGCTAGCGGACACAGATACGCAGTATTTT.

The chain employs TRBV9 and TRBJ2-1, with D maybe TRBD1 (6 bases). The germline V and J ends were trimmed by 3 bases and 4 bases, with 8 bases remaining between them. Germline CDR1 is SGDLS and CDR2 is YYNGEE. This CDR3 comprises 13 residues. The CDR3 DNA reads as TGTGCCAGCAGCGAAACAGGGTACAATGAGCAGTTCTTC. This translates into CASSETGYNEQFF.